These 18 T cell receptor beta chains came from one sample sequenced in a study of T cell responses to AZD1222 COVID-19 vaccine. TCRdb's copy holds only in-frame clones and misses some; the assay was immunoSEQ multiplex PCR. The table shows some 200,000 clones, with around 94% occurring only once. Specimen: peripheral blood, collected 28 days after the second dose of the MenACWY control vaccine. These receptors originate from an adult who received the MenACWY meningococcal vaccine as a control.

The CDR3 DNA reads TGTGCCAGCAGCTTAAAGACCGGGACAGCCGTAGTAGAGACCCAGTACTTC. Amino acid sequence: CASSLKTGTAVVETQYF. J is TRBJ2-5 and V is TRBV11-2; 7 positions agree with TRBD1. V trimming: 2 bases; J trimming: 4 bases; junction bases outside the gene matches: 13. CDR3 length: 17 residues. The V gene's germline CDR1 is SGHAT and CDR2 FQNNGV.

The genes are TRBV12-3 or TRBV12-4 and TRBJ1-2; TRBD1 is a possible D gene (6 bases). This CDR3 is 13 amino acids long. V dropped 6 bases and J dropped 4 bases, with 12 bases sitting between them. CDR3 bases: TGTGCCAGCAGCACCGGGACAACCTATGGCTACACCTTC. As protein: CASSTGTTYGYTF.

The V and J genes are TRBV3-1 (or the pseudogene TRBV3-2) and TRBJ2-2; D possibly corresponds to TRBD2 (5 bases). The CDR3 extends over 16 amino acids. Germline values: CDR1 LGHDT, CDR2 YNNKEL (reference sequence). Deletions cut 4 bases from V and 5 bases from J, with 17 bases between. CDR3: CASSPPSREPTGELFF. The CDR3 nucleotides read TGTGCCAGCAGCCCTCCTAGCCGGGAACCGACCGGGGAGCTGTTTTTT.

V is TRBV9 and J is TRBJ2-3, with 7 bases identical to TRBD1. J lost 1 base, V lost 0 bases, and 2 bases had no gene match. The CDR3 spans 15 residues. From germline, CDR1 is SGDLS and CDR2 YYNGEE. The CDR3, as DNA: TGTGCCAGCAGCGTAGAGGGGGCCCGCACAGATACGCAGTATTTT. This encodes CASSVEGARTDTQYF.

This clone was counted a single time. The rearrangement joins TRBV5-1 to TRBJ2-2, with no clear D. There are 15 residues in the CDR3. The germline V gene encodes CDR1 SGHRS and CDR2 YFSETQ. The V and J ends lost 3 bases and 2 bases respectively, with 11 bases between them. The CDR3 sequence is CASSSYSDNTGELFF. Written as DNA, the CDR3 is TGCGCCAGCAGCTCCTACAGCGATAACACCGGGGAGCTGTTTTTT.

This rearrangement joins TRBV4-2 to TRBJ2-1; tentative D call: TRBD2 (7 bases). This CDR3 is 15 amino acids long. CDR1 is LGHNA and CDR2 is YNFKEQ in the germline V gene. With 1 base removed from V and 7 bases from J, the gap between germline ends came to 14 bases. This chain's CDR3 is CASSQVSGEGNEQFF. The CDR3 DNA reads TGTGCCAGCAGCCAAGTTTCAGGGGAGGGAAATGAGCAGTTCTTC.

The chain is built from TRBV28 and TRBJ2-3; 7 positions match TRBD2. Per germline, CDR1 MDHEN and CDR2 SYDVKM. This CDR3 contains 17 residues. J was trimmed by 3 bases and V by 7 bases; bases with no gene match: 16. In nucleotides, the CDR3 is TGTGCCAGCACTAAATTAGAGGCGGGAGCCGCGACAGATACGCAGTATTTT. Translating it yields CASTKLEAGAATDTQYF.

The V call is TRBV9, the J call TRBJ1-2; 7 bases align to TRBD1. This CDR3 spans 14 amino acids. CDR1 SGDLS and CDR2 YYNGEE come from the germline V gene. J was trimmed by 5 bases and V by 4 bases; bases with no gene match: 8. CDR3 nucleotides: TGTGCCAGCAGCTCCCGACAGGGAGGGTATGGCTACACCTTC. Translation: CASSSRQGGYGYTF.

The CDR3 is CASRETGDTGELFF. CDR3 bases: TGTGCCAGCAGGGAGACAGGGGACACCGGGGAGCTGTTTTTT. The rearrangement uses TRBV6-5 and TRBJ2-2; TRBD1 aligns across 8 bases. The V gene end was trimmed by 6 bases and the J gene end by 3 bases; junction bases not matched to a gene: 3. CDR1 is MNHEY, CDR2 SVGAGI, per germline. The CDR3 runs 14 residues.

The V call is TRBV19, the J call TRBJ2-7; TRBD1 aligns across 12 bases. The CDR3 covers 15 residues. Germline CDR1 LNHDA, CDR2 SQIVND (reference sequence). The junction had 6 bases not matched to a gene; V was cut back by 6 bases and J by 3 bases. CDR3: CASSSGTGGFYEQYF. DNA of the CDR3: TGTGCCAGTAGCTCCGGGACAGGGGGCTTCTACGAGCAGTACTTC.

The chain recombines TRBV29-1 with TRBJ2-7; D remains ambiguous. CDR1 is SQVTM, CDR2 ANQGSEA, per germline. This CDR3 contains 15 residues. V gave up 0 bases and J gave up 4 bases, with 16 bases separating them. The CDR3 reads CSVEEETTGVYEQYF. The CDR3 DNA reads as TGCAGCGTTGAAGAAGAGACCACGGGTGTGTACGAGCAGTACTTC.

The CDR3 coding sequence is TGTGCCAGTAGTTCTGGGCCCTCGGCCGGCTATGGGGAGTACTTC. This translates into CASSSGPSAGYGEYF. The rearrangement links TRBV19 to TRBJ2-7; D gene ambiguous. Germline values: CDR1 LNHDA, CDR2 SQIVND (reference sequence). The CDR3 contains 15 residues. Deletions cut 5 bases from V and 11 bases from J, with 25 bases between.

J is TRBJ1-5 and V is TRBV4-1; D is perhaps TRBD1 (5 bases). CDR1 MGHRA and CDR2 YSYEKL come from the germline V gene. The germline V and J ends were trimmed by 3 bases and 2 bases, with 11 bases remaining between them. The CDR3 extends over 15 amino acids. The CDR3 coding sequence is TGCGCCAGCAGCCAGGGGGGGTTTGGCAATCAGCCCCAGCATTTT. Amino acids: CASSQGGFGNQPQHF.

V gene TRBV7-9 combines with J gene TRBJ2-2, with no clear D. The ends were cut back, 5 bases at V and 4 bases at J, with 8 bases in the middle. From germline, CDR1 is SEHNR and CDR2 FQNEAQ (reference sequence). The CDR3 totals 13 residues. CDR3 in amino acids: CASSIGVTGELFF. The CDR3 DNA follows: TGTGCCAGCAGCATCGGAGTCACCGGGGAGCTGTTTTTT.

In this sample, this clone turned up once. This chain uses TRBV2 with TRBJ1-6; 9 nucleotides line up with TRBD1. Germline V gene lookup returns CDR1 SNHLY and CDR2 FYNNEI. The CDR3 length is 15 residues. V shed 7 bases, J shed 9 bases, and the junction held 10 bases outside the gene matches. Here the CDR3 DNA reads TGTGCCAGCAAAACACTGACAGGGGGGGTTTCACCCCTCCACTTT. Protein sequence: CASKTLTGGVSPLHF.

The chain links TRBV28 to TRBJ2-7; TRBD1 agrees at 7 bases. J was trimmed by 3 bases and V by 7 bases; bases with no gene match: 6. In germline, CDR1 is MDHEN, CDR2 SYDVKM. This CDR3 is 13 amino acids long. For the CDR3, the DNA is TGTGCCAGCACCCCCGGGACAGTCTACGAGCAGTACTTC. Protein sequence: CASTPGTVYEQYF. Complete variable domain (other parts from reference TRBV28 and TRBJ2-7): DVKVTQSSRYLVKRTGEKVFLECVQDMDHENMFWYRQDPGLGLRLIYFSYDVKMKEKGDIPEGYSVSREKKERFSLILESASTNQTSMYLCASTPGTVYEQYFGPGTRLTVT.

V is TRBV4-3 and J is TRBJ1-1; 8 bases are shared with TRBD1. The CDR3 is made up of 14 amino acids. Germline V CDR1 and CDR2: LGHNA, YSLEER. J gave up 11 bases and V 0 bases, and 8 bases lay outside the gene matches. In nucleotides, the CDR3 is TGCGCCAGCAGCCAAGATCTTTCGACAGGGGATGCTTTCTTT. Its protein product is CASSQDLSTGDAFF.

The chain employs TRBV28 and TRBJ1-6; TRBD1 agrees at 7 bases. The V gene's germline CDR1 is MDHEN and CDR2 SYDVKM. This CDR3 has 12 amino acids. Germline trimming cut 4 bases from V and 11 bases from J; bases unmatched to any gene: 2. CDR3 region: CASSSTGAPLHF. CDR3 coding DNA: TGTGCCAGCAGTTCCACAGGGGCACCCCTCCACTTT.